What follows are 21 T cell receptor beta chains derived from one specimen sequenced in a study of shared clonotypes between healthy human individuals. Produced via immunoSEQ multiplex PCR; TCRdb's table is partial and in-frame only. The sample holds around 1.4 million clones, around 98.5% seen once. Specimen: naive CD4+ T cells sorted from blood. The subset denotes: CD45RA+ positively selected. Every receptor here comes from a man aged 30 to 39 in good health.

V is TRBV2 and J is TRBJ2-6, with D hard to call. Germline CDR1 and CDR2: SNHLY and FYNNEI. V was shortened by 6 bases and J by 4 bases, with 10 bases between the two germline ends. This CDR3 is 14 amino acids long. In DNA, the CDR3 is TGTGCCAGCAGGGAGCAGTCCGGGGCCAACGTCCTGACTTTC. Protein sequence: CASREQSGANVLTF.

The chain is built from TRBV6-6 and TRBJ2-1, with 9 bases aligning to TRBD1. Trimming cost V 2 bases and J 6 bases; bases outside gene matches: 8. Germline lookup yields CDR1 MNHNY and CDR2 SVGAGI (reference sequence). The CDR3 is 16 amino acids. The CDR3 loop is CASSYPGQGVGNEQFF. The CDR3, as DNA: TGTGCCAGCAGTTACCCGGGACAGGGAGTGGGCAATGAGCAGTTCTTC.

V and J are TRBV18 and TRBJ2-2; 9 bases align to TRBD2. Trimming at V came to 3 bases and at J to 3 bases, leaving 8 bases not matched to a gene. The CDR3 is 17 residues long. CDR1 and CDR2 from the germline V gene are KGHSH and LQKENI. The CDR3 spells CASSPRRTSDHTGELFF. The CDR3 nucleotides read TGTGCCAGCTCACCTAGGAGGACTAGCGATCACACCGGGGAGCTGTTTTTT.

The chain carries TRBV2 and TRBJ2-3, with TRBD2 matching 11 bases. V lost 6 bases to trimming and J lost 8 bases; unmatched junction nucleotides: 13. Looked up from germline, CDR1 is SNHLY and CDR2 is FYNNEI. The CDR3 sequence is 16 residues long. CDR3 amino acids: CASSEKLAGGPGTQYF. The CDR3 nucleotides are TGTGCCAGCAGCGAAAAATTAGCGGGAGGGCCGGGTACGCAGTATTTT.

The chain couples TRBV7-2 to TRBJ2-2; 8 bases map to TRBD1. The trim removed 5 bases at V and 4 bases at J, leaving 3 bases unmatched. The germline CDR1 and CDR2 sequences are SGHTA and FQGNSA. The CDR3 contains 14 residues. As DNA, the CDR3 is TGTGCCAGCAGCGTTGACAGGGGCACCGGGGAGCTGTTTTTT. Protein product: CASSVDRGTGELFF.

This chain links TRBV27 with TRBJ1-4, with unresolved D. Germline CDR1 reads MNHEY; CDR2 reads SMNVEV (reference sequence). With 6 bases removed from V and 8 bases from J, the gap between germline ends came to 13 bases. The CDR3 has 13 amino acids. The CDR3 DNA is TGTGCCAGCAGGCAGACCTGGGAAGAAAAACTGTTTTTT. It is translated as CASRQTWEEKLFF.

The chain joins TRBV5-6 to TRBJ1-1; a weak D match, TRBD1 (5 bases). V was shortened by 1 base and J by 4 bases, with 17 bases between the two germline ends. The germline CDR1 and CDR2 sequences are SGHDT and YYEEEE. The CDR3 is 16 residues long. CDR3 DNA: TGTGCCAGCAGCTTGCGTGTAGGGGCCAGGGTCACTGAAGCTTTCTTT. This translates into CASSLRVGARVTEAFF.

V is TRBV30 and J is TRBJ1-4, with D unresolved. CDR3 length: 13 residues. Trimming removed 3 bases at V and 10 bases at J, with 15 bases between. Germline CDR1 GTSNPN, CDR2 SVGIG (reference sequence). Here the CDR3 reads CAWRAASKGKLFF. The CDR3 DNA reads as TGTGCCTGGAGGGCGGCCTCGAAGGGAAAACTGTTTTTT. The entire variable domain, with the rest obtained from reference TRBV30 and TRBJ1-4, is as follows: SQTIHQWPATLVQPVGSPLSLECTVEGTSNPNLYWYRQAAGRGLQLLFYSVGIGQISSEVPQNLSASRPQDRQFILSSKKLLLSDSGFYLCAWRAASKGKLFFGSGTQLSVL.

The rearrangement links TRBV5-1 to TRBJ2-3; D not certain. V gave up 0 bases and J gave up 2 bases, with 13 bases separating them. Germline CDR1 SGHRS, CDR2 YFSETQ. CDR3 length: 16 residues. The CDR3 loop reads CASSLDPIKLTDTQYF. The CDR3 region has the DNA TGCGCCAGCAGCTTGGACCCAATAAAGCTCACAGATACGCAGTATTTT.

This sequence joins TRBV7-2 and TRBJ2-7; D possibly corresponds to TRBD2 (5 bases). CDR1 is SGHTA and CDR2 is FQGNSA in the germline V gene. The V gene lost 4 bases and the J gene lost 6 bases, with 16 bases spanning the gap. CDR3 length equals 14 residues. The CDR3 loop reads CASSSGPRTSEQYF. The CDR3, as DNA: TGTGCCAGCAGCTCCGGGCCTAGGACTTCCGAGCAGTACTTC.

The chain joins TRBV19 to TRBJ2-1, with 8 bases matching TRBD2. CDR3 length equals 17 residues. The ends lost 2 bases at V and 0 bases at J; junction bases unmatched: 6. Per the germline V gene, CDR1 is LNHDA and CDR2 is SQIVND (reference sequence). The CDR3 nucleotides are TGTGCCAGTAGTATATATAGCGGGATCAACTCCTACAATGAGCAGTTCTTC. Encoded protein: CASSIYSGINSYNEQFF.

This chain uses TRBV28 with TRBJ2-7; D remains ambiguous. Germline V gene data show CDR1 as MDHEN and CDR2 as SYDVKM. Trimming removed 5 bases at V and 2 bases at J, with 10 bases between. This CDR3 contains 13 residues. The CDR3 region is CASSEVRTYEQYF. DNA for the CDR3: TGTGCCAGCAGTGAGGTGCGGACCTACGAGCAGTACTTC. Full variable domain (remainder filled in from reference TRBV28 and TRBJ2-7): DVKVTQSSRYLVKRTGEKVFLECVQDMDHENMFWYRQDPGLGLRLIYFSYDVKMKEKGDIPEGYSVSREKKERFSLILESASTNQTSMYLCASSEVRTYEQYFGPGTRLTVT.

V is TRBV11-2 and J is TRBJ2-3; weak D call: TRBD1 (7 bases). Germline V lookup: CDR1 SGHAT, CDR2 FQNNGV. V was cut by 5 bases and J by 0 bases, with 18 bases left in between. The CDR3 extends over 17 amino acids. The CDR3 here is CASSPSRRGPSTDTQYF. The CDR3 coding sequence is TGTGCCAGCAGCCCGTCGAGGAGGGGGCCGAGCACAGATACGCAGTATTTT.

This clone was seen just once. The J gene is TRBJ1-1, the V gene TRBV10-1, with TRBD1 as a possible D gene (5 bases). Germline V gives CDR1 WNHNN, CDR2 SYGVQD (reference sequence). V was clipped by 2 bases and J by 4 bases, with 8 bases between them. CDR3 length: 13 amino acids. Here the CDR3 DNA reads TGCGCCAGCAGTGAGCTTGGGGGCACTGAAGCTTTCTTT. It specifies CASSELGGTEAFF.

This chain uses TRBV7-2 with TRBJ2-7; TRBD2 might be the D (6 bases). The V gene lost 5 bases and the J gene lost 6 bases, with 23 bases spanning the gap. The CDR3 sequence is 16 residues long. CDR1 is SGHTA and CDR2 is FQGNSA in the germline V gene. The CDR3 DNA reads TGTGCCAGCAGCCAGACGTCCGGGACTCAAATCCTCGAGCAGTACTTC. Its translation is CASSQTSGTQILEQYF.

The CDR3 loop reads CSVDRGSDGYTF. DNA for the CDR3: TGCAGCGTCGACAGGGGGTCGGATGGCTACACCTTC. V is TRBV29-1 and J is TRBJ1-2; 9 positions match TRBD1. Germline-derived CDR1 and CDR2 are SQVTM and ANQGSEA. The ends lost 6 bases at V and 6 bases at J; junction bases unmatched: 5. CDR3 size: 12 residues.

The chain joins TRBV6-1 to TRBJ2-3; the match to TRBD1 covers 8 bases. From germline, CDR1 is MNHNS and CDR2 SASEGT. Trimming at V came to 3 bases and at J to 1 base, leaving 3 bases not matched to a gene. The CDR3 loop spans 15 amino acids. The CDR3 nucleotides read TGTGCCAGCAGTGAGAGGACAGGGCGCACAGATACGCAGTATTTT. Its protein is CASSERTGRTDTQYF.

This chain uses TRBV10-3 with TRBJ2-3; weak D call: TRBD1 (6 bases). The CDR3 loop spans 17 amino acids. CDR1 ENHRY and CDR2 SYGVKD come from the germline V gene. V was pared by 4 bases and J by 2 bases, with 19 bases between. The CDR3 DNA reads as TGTGCCATCAGTGGGGGCAGGGGAGCAGGGAACACAGATACGCAGTATTTT. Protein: CAISGGRGAGNTDTQYF.

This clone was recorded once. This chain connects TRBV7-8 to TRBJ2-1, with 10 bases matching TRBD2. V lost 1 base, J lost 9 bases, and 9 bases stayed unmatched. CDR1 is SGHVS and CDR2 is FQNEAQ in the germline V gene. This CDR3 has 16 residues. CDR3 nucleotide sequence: TGTGCCAGCAGCTTAGGAAGGGTAGCGGGAGGATTTGAGCAGTTCTTC. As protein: CASSLGRVAGGFEQFF.

The CDR3 sequence: CATSRGGNNQPQHF. CDR3 nucleotides: TGTGCCACCAGCAGGGGGGGGAATAATCAGCCCCAGCATTTT. The chain joins TRBV15 to TRBJ1-5; TRBD1 might be the D (5 bases). Trimming pared 3 bases from V and 4 bases from J, leaving 10 bases between. This CDR3 is built from 14 residues. Germline values: CDR1 LNHNV, CDR2 YYDKDF (reference sequence).

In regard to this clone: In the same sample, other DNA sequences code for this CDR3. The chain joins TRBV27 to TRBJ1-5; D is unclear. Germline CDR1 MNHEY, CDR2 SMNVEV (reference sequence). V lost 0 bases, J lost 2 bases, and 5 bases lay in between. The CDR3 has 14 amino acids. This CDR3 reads CASSLSVGNQPQHF. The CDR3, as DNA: TGTGCCAGCAGTTTATCGGTGGGCAATCAGCCCCAGCATTTT.